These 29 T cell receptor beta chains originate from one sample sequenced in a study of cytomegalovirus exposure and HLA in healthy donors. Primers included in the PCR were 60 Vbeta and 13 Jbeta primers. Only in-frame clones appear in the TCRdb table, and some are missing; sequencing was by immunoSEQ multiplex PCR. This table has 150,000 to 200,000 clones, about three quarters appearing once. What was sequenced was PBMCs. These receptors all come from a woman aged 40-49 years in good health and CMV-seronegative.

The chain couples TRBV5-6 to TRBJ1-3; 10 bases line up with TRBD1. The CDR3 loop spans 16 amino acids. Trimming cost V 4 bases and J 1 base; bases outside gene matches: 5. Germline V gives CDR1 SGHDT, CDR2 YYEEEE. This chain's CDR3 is CASSTPGQGSGNTIYF. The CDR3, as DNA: TGTGCCAGCAGCACTCCGGGACAGGGGTCTGGAAACACCATATATTTT.

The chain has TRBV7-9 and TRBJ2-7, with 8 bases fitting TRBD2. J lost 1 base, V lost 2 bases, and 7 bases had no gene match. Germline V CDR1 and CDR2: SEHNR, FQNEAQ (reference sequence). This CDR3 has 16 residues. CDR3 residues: CASSLPAGAPSYEQYV. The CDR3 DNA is TGTGCCAGCAGCTTACCAGCGGGAGCTCCTTCCTACGAGCAGTACGTC.

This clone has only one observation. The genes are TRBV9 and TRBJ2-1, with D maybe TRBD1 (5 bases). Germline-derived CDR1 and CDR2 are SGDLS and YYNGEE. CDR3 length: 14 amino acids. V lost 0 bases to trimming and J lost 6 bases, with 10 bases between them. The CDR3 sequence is CASSVVAGINEQFF. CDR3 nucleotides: TGTGCCAGCAGCGTAGTTGCAGGGATCAATGAGCAGTTCTTC.

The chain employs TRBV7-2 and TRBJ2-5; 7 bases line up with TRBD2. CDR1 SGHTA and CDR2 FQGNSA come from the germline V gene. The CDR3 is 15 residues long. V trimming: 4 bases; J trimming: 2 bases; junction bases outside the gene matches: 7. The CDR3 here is CASSWATGRQETQYF. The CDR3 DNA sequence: TGTGCCAGCAGCTGGGCAACCGGGAGGCAAGAGACCCAGTACTTC.

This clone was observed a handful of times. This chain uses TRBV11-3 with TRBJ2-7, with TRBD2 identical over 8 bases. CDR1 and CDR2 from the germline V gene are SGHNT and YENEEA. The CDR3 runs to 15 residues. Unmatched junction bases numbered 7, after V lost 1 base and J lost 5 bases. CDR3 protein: CASSLAGAGDHEQYF. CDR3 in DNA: TGTGCCAGCAGCTTAGCTGGAGCGGGAGACCACGAGCAGTACTTC.

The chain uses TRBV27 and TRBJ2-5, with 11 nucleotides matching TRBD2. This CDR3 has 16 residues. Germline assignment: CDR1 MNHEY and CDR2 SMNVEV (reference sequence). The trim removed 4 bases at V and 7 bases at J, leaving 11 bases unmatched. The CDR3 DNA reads TGTGCCAGCAGTTCCTTCCTACTAGCGGGAGACGGGACCCAGTACTTC. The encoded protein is CASSSFLLAGDGTQYF.

CDR3 amino acids: CASSPHGGTDTQYF. CDR3 bases: TGCGCCAGCAGCCCTCACGGAGGGACAGATACGCAGTATTTT. The chain couples TRBV5-1 to TRBJ2-3, with D perhaps TRBD2 (6 bases). The CDR3 sequence is 14 residues long. The V end was cut by 4 bases, the J end by 3 bases, with 12 bases between. Germline V gene sequence: CDR1 SGHRS, CDR2 YFSETQ. Combining the CDR3 with reference TRBV5-1 and TRBJ2-3 gives the whole variable domain KAGVTQTPRYLIKTRGQQVTLSCSPISGHRSVSWYQQTPGQGLQFLFEYFSETQRNKGNFPGRFSGRQFSNSRSEMNVSTLELGDSALYLCASSPHGGTDTQYFGPGTRLTVL.

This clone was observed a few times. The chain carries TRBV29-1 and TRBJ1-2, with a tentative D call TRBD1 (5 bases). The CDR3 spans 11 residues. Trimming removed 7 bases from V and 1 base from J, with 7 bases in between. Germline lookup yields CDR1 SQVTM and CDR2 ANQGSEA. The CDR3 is CSGDSNYGYTF. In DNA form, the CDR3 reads TGCAGCGGCGACAGTAACTATGGCTACACCTTC. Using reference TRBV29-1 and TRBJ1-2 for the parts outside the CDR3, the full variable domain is SAVISQKPSRDICQRGTSLTIQCQVDSQVTMMFWYRQQPGQSLTLIATANQGSEATYESGFVIDKFPISRPNLTFSTLTVSNMSPEDSSIYLCSGDSNYGYTFGSGTRLTVV.

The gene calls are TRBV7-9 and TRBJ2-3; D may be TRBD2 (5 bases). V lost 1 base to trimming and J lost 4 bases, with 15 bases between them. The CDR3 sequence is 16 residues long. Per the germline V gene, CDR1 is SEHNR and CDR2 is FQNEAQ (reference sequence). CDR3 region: CASSLGLGGRPDTQYF. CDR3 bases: TGTGCCAGCAGCTTAGGGTTAGGCGGGCGACCAGATACGCAGTATTTT.

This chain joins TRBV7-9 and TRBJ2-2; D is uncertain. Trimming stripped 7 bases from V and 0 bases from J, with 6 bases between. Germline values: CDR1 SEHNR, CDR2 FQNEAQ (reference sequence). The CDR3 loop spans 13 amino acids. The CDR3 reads CASNYANTGELFF. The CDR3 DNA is TGTGCCAGCAACTACGCGAACACCGGGGAGCTGTTTTTT.

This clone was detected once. For the CDR3, the DNA is TGCGCCAGCAGCTTGGCGGACGGAGGCGGGGAGCTGTTTTTT. Translating it yields CASSLADGGGELFF. The J gene is TRBJ2-2, the V gene TRBV5-1, with D possibly matching TRBD2 (5 bases). The germline V and J ends were trimmed by 0 bases and 7 bases, with 10 bases remaining between them. CDR1 is SGHRS, CDR2 YFSETQ, per germline. The CDR3 extends over 14 amino acids.

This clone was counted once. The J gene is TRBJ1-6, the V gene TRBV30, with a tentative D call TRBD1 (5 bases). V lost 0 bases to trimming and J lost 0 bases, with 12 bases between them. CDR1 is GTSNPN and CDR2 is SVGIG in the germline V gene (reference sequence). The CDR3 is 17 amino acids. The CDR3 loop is CAWSVLRGSSYNSPLHF. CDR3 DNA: TGTGCCTGGAGTGTACTTCGGGGGAGCTCCTATAATTCACCCCTCCACTTT.

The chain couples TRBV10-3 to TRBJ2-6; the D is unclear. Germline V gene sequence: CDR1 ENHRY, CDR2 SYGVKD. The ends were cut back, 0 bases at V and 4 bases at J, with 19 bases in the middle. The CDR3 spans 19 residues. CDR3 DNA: TGTGCCATCAGTGAGTCCCCCGGCAGGCTGGCGTACGGGGCCAACGTCCTGACTTTC. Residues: CAISESPGRLAYGANVLTF.

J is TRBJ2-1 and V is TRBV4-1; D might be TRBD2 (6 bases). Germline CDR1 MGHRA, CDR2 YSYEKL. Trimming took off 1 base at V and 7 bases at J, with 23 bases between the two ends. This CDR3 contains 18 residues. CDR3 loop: CASSQGRGERGMRNEQFF. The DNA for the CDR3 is TGCGCCAGCAGCCAAGGGCGGGGCGAGCGCGGGATGAGGAATGAGCAGTTCTTC.

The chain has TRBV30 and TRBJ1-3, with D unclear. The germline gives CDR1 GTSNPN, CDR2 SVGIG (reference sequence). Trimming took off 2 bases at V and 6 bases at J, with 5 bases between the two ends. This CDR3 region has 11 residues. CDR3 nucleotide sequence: TGTGCCTGGAGTCCCCTAAACACCATATATTTT. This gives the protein CAWSPLNTIYF.

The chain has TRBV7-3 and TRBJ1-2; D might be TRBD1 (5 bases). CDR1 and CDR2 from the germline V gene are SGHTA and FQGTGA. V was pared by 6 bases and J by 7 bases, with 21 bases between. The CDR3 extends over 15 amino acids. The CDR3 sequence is CASSRGRSSRGGYTF. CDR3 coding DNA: TGTGCCAGCAGTCGCGGACGGTCGTCTAGGGGTGGCTACACCTTC. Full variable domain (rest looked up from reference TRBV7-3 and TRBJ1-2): GAGVSQTPSNKVTEKGKYVELRCDPISGHTALYWYRQSLGQGPEFLIYFQGTGAADDSGLPNDRFFAVRPEGSVSTLKIQRTERGDSAVYLCASSRGRSSRGGYTFGSGTRLTVV.

The CDR3, as DNA: TGTGCCAGCAGTTTAGCGGGAGGTAGAACCGGGGAGCTGTTTTTT. The encoded protein is CASSLAGGRTGELFF. The chain links TRBV28 to TRBJ2-2, with 8 bases identical to TRBD2. After removal of 2 bases from V and 5 bases from J, the junction contained 4 bases not matched to a gene. Germline values: CDR1 MDHEN, CDR2 SYDVKM. The length of the CDR3 is 15 residues.

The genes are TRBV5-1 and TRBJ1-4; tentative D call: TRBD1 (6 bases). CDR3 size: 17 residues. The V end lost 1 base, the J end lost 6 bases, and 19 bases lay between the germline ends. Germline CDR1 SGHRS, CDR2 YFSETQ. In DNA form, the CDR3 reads TGCGCCAGCAGCTTGAATGGGGGCGGTGTAGGGGATGAAAAACTGTTTTTT. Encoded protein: CASSLNGGGVGDEKLFF.

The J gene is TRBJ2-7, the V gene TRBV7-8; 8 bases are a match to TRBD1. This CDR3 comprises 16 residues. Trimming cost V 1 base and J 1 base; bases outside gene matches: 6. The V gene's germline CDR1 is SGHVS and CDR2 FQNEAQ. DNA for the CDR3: TGTGCCAGCAGCTTAGTCTTGGACAGGGTGTCCTACGAGCAGTACTTC. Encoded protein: CASSLVLDRVSYEQYF. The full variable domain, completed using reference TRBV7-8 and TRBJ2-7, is GAGVSQSPRYKVAKRGQDVALRCDPISGHVSLFWYQQALGQGPEFLTYFQNEAQLDKSGLPSDRFFAERPEGSVSTLKIQRTQQEDSAVYLCASSLVLDRVSYEQYFGPGTRLTVT.

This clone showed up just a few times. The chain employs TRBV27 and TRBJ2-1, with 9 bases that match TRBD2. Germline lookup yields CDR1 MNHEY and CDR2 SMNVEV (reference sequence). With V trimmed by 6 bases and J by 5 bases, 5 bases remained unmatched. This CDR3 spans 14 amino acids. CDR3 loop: CASSQREAHNEQFF. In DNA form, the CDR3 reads TGTGCCAGCAGCCAGCGGGAGGCCCACAATGAGCAGTTCTTC.

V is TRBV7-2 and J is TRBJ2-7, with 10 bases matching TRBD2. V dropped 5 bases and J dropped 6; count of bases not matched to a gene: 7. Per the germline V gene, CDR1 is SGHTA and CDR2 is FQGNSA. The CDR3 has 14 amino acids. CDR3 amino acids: CASSIPSGGGEQYF. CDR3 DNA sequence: TGTGCCAGCAGCATTCCTAGCGGGGGAGGCGAGCAGTACTTC.

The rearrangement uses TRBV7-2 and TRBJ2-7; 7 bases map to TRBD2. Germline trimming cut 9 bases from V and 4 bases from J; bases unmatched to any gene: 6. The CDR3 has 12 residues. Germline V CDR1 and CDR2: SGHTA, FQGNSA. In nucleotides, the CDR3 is TGTGCCAGTGGGAGGGATTATTACGAGCAGTACGTC. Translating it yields CASGRDYYEQYV.

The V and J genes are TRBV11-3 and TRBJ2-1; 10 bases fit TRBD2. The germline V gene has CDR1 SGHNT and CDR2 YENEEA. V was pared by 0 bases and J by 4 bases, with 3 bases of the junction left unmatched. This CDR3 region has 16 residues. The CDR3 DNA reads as TGTGCCAGCAGCTTAGAGGAGACTAGCGGGTACAATGAGCAGTTCTTC. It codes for CASSLEETSGYNEQFF.

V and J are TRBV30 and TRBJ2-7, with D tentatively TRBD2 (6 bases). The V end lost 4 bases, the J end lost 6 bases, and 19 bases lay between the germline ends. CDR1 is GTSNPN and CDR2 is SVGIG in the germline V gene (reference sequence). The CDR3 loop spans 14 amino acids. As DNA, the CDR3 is TGTGCCTGGATAGCCGGGACTGCGGTCGGCGAGCAGTACTTC. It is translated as CAWIAGTAVGEQYF. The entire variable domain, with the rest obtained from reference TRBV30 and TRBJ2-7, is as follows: SQTIHQWPATLVQPVGSPLSLECTVEGTSNPNLYWYRQAAGRGLQLLFYSVGIGQISSEVPQNLSASRPQDRQFILSSKKLLLSDSGFYLCAWIAGTAVGEQYFGPGTRLTVT.

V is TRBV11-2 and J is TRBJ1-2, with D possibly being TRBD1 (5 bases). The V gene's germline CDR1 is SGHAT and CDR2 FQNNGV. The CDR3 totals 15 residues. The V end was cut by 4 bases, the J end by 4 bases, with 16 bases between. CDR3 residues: CASSSHRQRGYGYTF. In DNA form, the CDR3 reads TGTGCCAGCAGCTCCCACCGACAAAGGGGCTATGGCTACACCTTC.

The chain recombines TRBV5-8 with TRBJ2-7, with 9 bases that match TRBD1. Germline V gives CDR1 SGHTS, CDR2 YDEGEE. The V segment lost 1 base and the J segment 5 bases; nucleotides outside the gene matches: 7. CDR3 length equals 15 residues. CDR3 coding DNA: TGTGCCAGCAGCTTGCCCGGGACAGGGCGGAACGAGCAGTACTTC. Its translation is CASSLPGTGRNEQYF.

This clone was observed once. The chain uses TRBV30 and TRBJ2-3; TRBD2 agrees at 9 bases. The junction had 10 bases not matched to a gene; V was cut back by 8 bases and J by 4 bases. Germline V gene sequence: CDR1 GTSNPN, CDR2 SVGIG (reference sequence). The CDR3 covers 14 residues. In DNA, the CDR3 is TGTGCCAGTATAGCGGGAGCGGGCCCAGATACGCAGTATTTT. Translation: CASIAGAGPDTQYF.

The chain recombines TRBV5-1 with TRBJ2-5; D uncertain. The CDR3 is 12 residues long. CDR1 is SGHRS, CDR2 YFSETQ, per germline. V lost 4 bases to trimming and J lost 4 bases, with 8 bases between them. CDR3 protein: CASSRLGETQYF. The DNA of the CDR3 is TGCGCCAGCAGCCGGCTAGGAGAGACCCAGTACTTC.

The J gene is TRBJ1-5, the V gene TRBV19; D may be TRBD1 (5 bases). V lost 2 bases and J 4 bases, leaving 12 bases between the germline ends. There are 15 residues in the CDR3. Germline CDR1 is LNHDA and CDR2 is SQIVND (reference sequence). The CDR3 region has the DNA TGTGCCAGTAGTATAACAGGACCTTTAAATCAGCCCCAGCATTTT. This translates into CASSITGPLNQPQHF. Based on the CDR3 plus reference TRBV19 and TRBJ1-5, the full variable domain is DGGITQSPKYLFRKEGQNVTLSCEQNLNHDAMYWYRQDPGQGLRLIYYSQIVNDFQKGDIAEGYSVSREKKESFPLTVTSAQKNPTAFYLCASSITGPLNQPQHFGDGTRLSIL.